This T cell receptor beta chain stems from a study of blood T cell repertoires in COVID-19 (TCRdb year 2020). With respect to the entire study: Samples from collaborators originated in the United States, Italy and Spain and spanned both the acute and convalescent phases of COVID-19. The prospective study material was composed of cDNA or gDNA derived from T cells, B-cell-depleted T cells, or PBMCs. The dataset comprised deeply sampled blood TCRbeta repertoires from subjects exposed to, actively infected with, or recovered from COVID-19. The repertoires were made available in a free public database intended to serve as a resource for research on the immune response to SARS-CoV-2. Samples were obtained from the ongoing ImmuneRACE study (first 160 participants) and from about 1,300 subjects provided by 6 global collaborators. Nearly every sample came with metadata listing a de-identified subject ID, COVID-19 status, age in years and sex. Where available, HLA class I and class II types were taken from metadata supplied by the sample provider and were not determined by assay-based typing. Points the paper makes about the study in general: Clinical and demographic metadata were provided uncurated, with the amount varying by source and participant.

TCRbeta CDR3 regions were amplified from genomic DNA using the immunoSEQ Assay, a bias-controlled multiplex PCR. Per the authors' processing: Nucleated cell counts per sample were estimated from amplification of reference gene primers within the assay. Sequence reads were collapsed and filtered to measure the absolute abundance of every unique TCRbeta CDR3 rearrangement. For each sample, productive Simpson clonality was calculated as the square root of Simpson's diversity index across productive rearrangements. Entries here come from immuneACCESS through TCRdb and include only in-frame sequences with V and J called. Some clones fail to appear in such tables; in the studies checked, an unresolved V gene covers under half of the shortfall, and the cause of the remainder is unknown. V, J and clone size are those of that table, while D and trimming were read from the DNA. The sample records 140,000 or so clones, more than 75% of which are singletons. Roughly 4.8% of the sample comes from the top ten.

A few counts support this clone. Its binding antigen is unknown. No clone much larger than this one lies a single base away; base qualities are absent. The collaborating institutions used their own protocols to collect whole blood in K2EDTA tubes. For TCRbeta analysis, collaborators shipped samples in one of three forms: frozen whole blood, isolated PBMCs, or DNA extracted from either of those sample types. The germline V gene specifies MRHNA as CDR1 and SNTAGT as CDR2. At the junction V is shortened by 0 bases and J by 4 bases; bases outside the gene matches: 3. The CDR3 contains 16 residues, cysteine and phenylalanine counted. Of the read, only the CDR3 DNA is kept; its 48 bases are in frame from base 1.

The chain is encoded by TRBV6-4 joined to TRBJ2-2, with 9 middle bases fitting TRBD2. The sample comprised peripheral blood. The source is a human donor in a cohort sampled during active COVID-19. The CDR3 has the sequence CASSDSGAGGTGELFF. The sequence in DNA is TGTGCCAGCAGTGACTCTGGAGCGGGGGGCACCGGGGAGCTGTTTTTT.